Below are 30 T cell receptor beta chains sequenced from a single sample in a study of Ad26.COV2.S vaccination and SARS-CoV-2 variants. Only in-frame clones appear in the TCRdb table, and some are missing; sequencing was by immunoSEQ multiplex PCR. Of around 86,000 clones listed, 82% are singletons. The sequenced sample was peripheral blood, obtained after recovery from COVID-19. Every receptor here comes from a human donor who had recovered from COVID-19.

The sample holds many counts of this clone. This sequence joins TRBV6-1 and TRBJ1-1; D unclear. CDR1 and CDR2 (germline): MNHNS, SASEGT. V lost 2 bases to trimming and J lost 3 bases, with 4 bases between them. The CDR3 loop spans 12 amino acids. Here the CDR3 reads CASSEQYTEAFF. CDR3 sequence (DNA): TGTGCCAGCAGTGAACAGTACACTGAAGCTTTCTTT.

CDR3 loop: CASSLYSSSTDTQYF. The CDR3 DNA follows: TGTGCCAGCAGCTTGTACTCTTCTAGCACAGATACGCAGTATTTT. The chain joins TRBV5-4 to TRBJ2-3, with no clear D. Per germline, CDR1 SGHNT and CDR2 YYREEE (reference sequence). CDR3 size: 15 residues. Trimming removed 1 base from V and 0 bases from J, with 9 bases in between.

The chain couples TRBV6-2 or TRBV6-3 to TRBJ1-1, with D perhaps TRBD1 (5 bases). V lost 0 bases and J lost 1, with 15 bases in between. Looked up from germline, CDR1 is MNHEY and CDR2 is SVGEGT. This CDR3 contains 17 residues. The CDR3 loop reads CASSYSDSMAANTEAFF. In DNA form, the CDR3 reads TGTGCCAGCAGTTACTCTGACAGCATGGCGGCGAACACTGAAGCTTTCTTT.

The chain carries TRBV6-2 or TRBV6-3 and TRBJ2-1; 12 bases fit TRBD1. Trimming took 2 bases from V and 5 from J; bases not matched to a gene: 10. Germline values: CDR1 MNHEY, CDR2 SVGEGT. This CDR3 contains 18 residues. CDR3 residues: CASSYDGFGTGGNNEQFF. The CDR3 DNA reads as TGTGCCAGCAGTTACGATGGGTTCGGGACAGGGGGCAACAATGAGCAGTTCTTC.

This clone occurred once. The chain has TRBV4-1 and TRBJ2-5; 8 bases are shared with TRBD1. The ends lost 2 bases at V and 4 bases at J; junction bases unmatched: 6. The CDR3 is 15 amino acids. The germline CDR1 and CDR2 sequences are MGHRA and YSYEKL. The CDR3 sequence: CASSQKGRGRETQYF. Written as DNA, the CDR3 is TGCGCCAGCAGCCAAAAGGGCAGGGGGCGAGAGACCCAGTACTTC.

The chain has TRBV19 and TRBJ1-5; tentatively, D is TRBD1 (6 bases). Germline V CDR1 and CDR2: LNHDA, SQIVND (reference sequence). Trimming removed 7 bases from V and 6 bases from J, with 19 bases in between. This CDR3 contains 15 residues. As DNA, the CDR3 is TGTGCCAGTACCGATCAACAGGGTCTGGGTCAGCCCCAGCATTTT. This translates into CASTDQQGLGQPQHF.

The rearrangement uses TRBV11-2 and TRBJ2-7; D uncertain. V was trimmed by 1 base and J by 4 bases, leaving 14 bases between them. The germline CDR1 and CDR2 sequences are SGHAT and FQNNGV. The CDR3 sequence is 15 residues long. CDR3 protein: CASSLVLERWYEQYF. In DNA form, the CDR3 reads TGTGCCAGCAGCTTAGTTCTAGAGAGGTGGTACGAGCAGTACTTC.

The V and J genes are TRBV28 and TRBJ2-2; D is perhaps TRBD2 (6 bases). CDR1 is MDHEN and CDR2 is SYDVKM in the germline V gene. The CDR3 totals 15 residues. V shed 3 bases and J shed 3 bases, with 11 bases lying between them. The CDR3 loop is CASSLNRRDTGELFF. The CDR3 bases are TGTGCCAGCAGTTTGAACAGGAGGGACACCGGGGAGCTGTTTTTT.

The rearrangement joins TRBV3-1 (or the pseudogene TRBV3-2) to TRBJ1-4, with 9 bases aligning to TRBD1. The CDR3 loop spans 15 amino acids. Trimming took 3 bases from V and 7 from J; bases not matched to a gene: 6. The germline V gene encodes CDR1 LGHDT and CDR2 YNNKEL (reference sequence). CDR3 nucleotide sequence: TGTGCCAGCAGCCAGCGGTTGACAGGGGGTGAAAAACTGTTTTTT. It translates to CASSQRLTGGEKLFF.

The chain recombines TRBV29-1 with TRBJ2-7, with 10 bases aligning to TRBD2. CDR1 is SQVTM and CDR2 is ANQGSEA in the germline V gene. V trimming: 4 bases; J trimming: 5 bases; junction bases outside the gene matches: 5. This CDR3 comprises 13 residues. In DNA form, the CDR3 reads TGCAGCGTTGGGGGGCTAGCGGGAGACGAGCAGTACTTC. This translates into CSVGGLAGDEQYF.

As concerns this clone: An end of the junction does not agree with germline; a read error may underlie this. The chain has TRBV6-2 or TRBV6-3 and TRBJ2-1; D possibly corresponds to TRBD1 (5 bases). Germline V gene lookup returns CDR1 MNHEY and CDR2 SVGEGT. CDR3 size: 13 residues. As DNA, the CDR3 is TGTGCCAGCAGTTACTCCGGTGGGATGGAAGGGGTCTTC. It encodes CASSYSGGMEGVF.

A few counts support this clone. The chain links TRBV5-4 to TRBJ2-3, with D unclear. This CDR3 comprises 14 residues. Trimming took 3 bases from V and 4 from J, leaving 12 bases between them. The germline V gene encodes CDR1 SGHNT and CDR2 YYREEE (reference sequence). Written as DNA, the CDR3 is TGTGCCAGCAGCTCACTACATGAGGCAGATACGCAGTATTTT. This encodes CASSSLHEADTQYF.

In its sample, this clone was seen once. The chain has TRBV9 and TRBJ2-1; TRBD1 is a possible D gene (6 bases). This CDR3 comprises 13 residues. The V gene lost 3 bases and the J gene lost 6 bases, with 10 bases spanning the gap. Germline V gene lookup returns CDR1 SGDLS and CDR2 YYNGEE. For the CDR3, the DNA is TGTGCCAGCAGCGAACAGGGAATCAATGAGCAGTTCTTC. Translation gives CASSEQGINEQFF.

The rearrangement uses TRBV2 and TRBJ2-1; 7 bases agree with TRBD2. The germline gives CDR1 SNHLY, CDR2 FYNNEI. The CDR3 spans 12 residues. CDR3 protein: CAWTSPYNEQFF. In nucleotides, the CDR3 is TGTGCATGGACTAGTCCCTACAATGAGCAGTTCTTC.

V usage is TRBV5-1 and J usage is TRBJ1-4, with TRBD1 identical over 12 bases. With V trimmed by 0 bases and J by 3 bases, 6 bases remained unmatched. This CDR3 comprises 18 residues. Germline V gives CDR1 SGHRS, CDR2 YFSETQ. The DNA of the CDR3 is TGCGCCAGCAGCTTGGGCGGGGGACAGGGGGCTCCTAATGAAAAACTGTTTTTT. It codes for CASSLGGGQGAPNEKLFF.

This clone was counted a single time. This chain uses TRBV4-1 with TRBJ1-3, with 7 bases identical to TRBD1. The V gene end was trimmed by 1 base and the J gene end by 9 bases; junction bases not matched to a gene: 6. CDR3 size: 14 residues. Germline CDR1 reads MGHRA; CDR2 reads YSYEKL. Here the CDR3 reads CASSQVQGGRTIYF. The CDR3, as DNA: TGCGCCAGCAGCCAAGTCCAGGGGGGACGCACCATATATTTT.

This clone was seen a single time. This rearrangement joins TRBV28 to TRBJ2-5, with TRBD1 as a possible D gene (6 bases). Germline values: CDR1 MDHEN, CDR2 SYDVKM. The V gene lost 1 base and the J gene lost 5 bases, with 11 bases spanning the gap. The CDR3 is made up of 14 amino acids. CDR3 region: CASSLSPGVETQYF. For the CDR3, the DNA is TGTGCCAGCAGTTTATCACCAGGGGTGGAGACCCAGTACTTC.

Many counts were recorded for this clone. The V and J genes are TRBV9 and TRBJ2-7, with 7 nucleotides matching TRBD1. The ends lost 3 bases at V and 6 bases at J; junction bases unmatched: 9. Germline-derived CDR1 and CDR2 are SGDLS and YYNGEE. The CDR3 covers 14 residues. The DNA for the CDR3 is TGTGCCAGCAGCGCCCGGGACAGTCCTAGCGAGCAGTACTTC. This codes for CASSARDSPSEQYF.

The V and J genes are TRBV28 and TRBJ2-5; 10 positions match TRBD2. Germline trimming cut 5 bases from V and 5 bases from J; bases unmatched to any gene: 8. CDR1 is MDHEN and CDR2 is SYDVKM in the germline V gene. CDR3 size: 15 residues. CDR3 bases: TGTGCCAGCAGTGAAACCGGGACTAGCGACGAGACCCAGTACTTC. Its protein is CASSETGTSDETQYF.

The chain has TRBV7-9 and TRBJ1-6; D is undetermined. V was clipped by 0 bases and J by 6 bases, with 21 bases between them. Per the germline V gene, CDR1 is SEHNR and CDR2 is FQNEAQ (reference sequence). This CDR3 has 19 residues. CDR3 sequence (DNA): TGTGCCAGCAGCTTAGCGCGAATTCAGGACCGCCAATCTAATTCACCCCTCCACTTT. It codes for CASSLARIQDRQSNSPLHF.

This rearrangement joins TRBV2 to TRBJ1-5; tentative D call: TRBD1 (6 bases). The CDR3 sequence is 16 residues long. Germline loops: CDR1 SNHLY, CDR2 FYNNEI. Trimming shortened V by 1 base and J by 2 bases, and 12 bases separated the two germline ends. CDR3 loop: CASSEGLRGGNQPQHF. The CDR3 DNA reads as TGTGCCAGCAGTGAAGGACTCAGGGGAGGCAATCAGCCCCAGCATTTT.

This clone is a singleton in its sample. The rearrangement uses TRBV10-3 and TRBJ2-5, with no clear D. This CDR3 contains 13 residues. CDR1 ENHRY and CDR2 SYGVKD come from the germline V gene. Between the trimmed V and J ends, which lost 5 bases and 2 bases, there was a span of 9 bases. CDR3 sequence: CAISHASQETQYF. The CDR3 nucleotides read TGTGCCATCAGTCACGCGTCACAAGAGACCCAGTACTTC.

The rearrangement uses TRBV7-2 and TRBJ1-6; 11 nucleotides align to TRBD1. This CDR3 spans 15 amino acids. V gave up 5 bases and J gave up 9 bases; unmatched junction bases: 6. The germline CDR1 and CDR2 sequences are SGHTA and FQGNSA. DNA of the CDR3: TGTGCCAGCAGCCCCTTGGACAGGGGGCGTTCACCCCTCCACTTT. Its protein product is CASSPLDRGRSPLHF.

This chain connects TRBV5-4 to TRBJ2-5, with D possibly TRBD1 on 5 matching bases. Trimming stripped 4 bases from V and 4 bases from J, with 17 bases between. This CDR3 has 15 residues. The germline CDR1 and CDR2 sequences are SGHNT and YYREEE (reference sequence). Here the CDR3 DNA reads TGTGCCAGCAGCGCAGACCAGGGTCGGCGAGAGACCCAGTACTTC. It yields the protein CASSADQGRRETQYF.

This chain links TRBV27 with TRBJ1-4; TRBD1 aligns across 7 bases. The trim removed 3 bases at V and 3 bases at J, leaving 1 base unmatched. CDR1 and CDR2 from the germline V gene are MNHEY and SMNVEV (reference sequence). The CDR3 runs 14 residues. CDR3 DNA sequence: TGTGCCAGCAGTTTCCAGGGGGCTAATGAAAAACTGTTTTTT. It specifies CASSFQGANEKLFF.

The rearrangement links TRBV6-5 to TRBJ2-1; 8 bases map to TRBD2. V lost 7 bases to trimming and J lost 4 bases; unmatched junction nucleotides: 6. CDR1 and CDR2 from the germline V gene are MNHEY and SVGAGI. The CDR3 sequence is 14 residues long. CDR3 sequence (DNA): TGTGCCAGCACCCCGGGAGGGCATTACAATGAGCAGTTCTTC. It yields the protein CASTPGGHYNEQFF.

Remarks on this clone: Relative to the germline gene, one junction end is altered; a read error may explain this. The gene calls are TRBV12-3 or TRBV12-4 and TRBJ1-1; the D is unclear. This CDR3 is built from 12 residues. The CDR3 DNA is TGTGCCAGCAGTCCCGGGAACGCTGAAGCTTTCTTT. Encoded protein: CASSPGNAEAFF.

V and J are TRBV7-8 and TRBJ1-3, with D unresolved. This CDR3 contains 15 residues. Germline CDR1 reads SGHVS; CDR2 reads FQNEAQ. V dropped 4 bases and J dropped 0 bases, with 10 bases sitting between them. CDR3 loop: CASSSRWASGNTIYF. The CDR3 DNA sequence: TGTGCCAGCAGCTCCCGTTGGGCCTCTGGAAACACCATATATTTT. The full variable domain, with the rest looked up from reference TRBV7-8 and TRBJ1-3, is GAGVSQSPRYKVAKRGQDVALRCDPISGHVSLFWYQQALGQGPEFLTYFQNEAQLDKSGLPSDRFFAERPEGSVSTLKIQRTQQEDSAVYLCASSSRWASGNTIYFGEGSWLTVV.

This clone was seen only once. The chain's CDR3 is CASSPILGINNEQFF. The CDR3 DNA reads as TGTGCCAGCAGCCCCATCCTCGGGATAAACAATGAGCAGTTCTTC. This chain connects TRBV5-4 to TRBJ2-1, with D tentatively TRBD2 (5 bases). With 4 bases removed from V and 5 bases from J, the gap between germline ends came to 16 bases. The germline CDR1 and CDR2 sequences are SGHNT and YYREEE (reference sequence). The CDR3 extends over 15 amino acids.

The V gene is TRBV7-9, the J gene TRBJ2-7; D is unresolved. This CDR3 spans 12 amino acids. Trimming left V 6 bases short and J 3 bases short, with 9 bases between. Per germline, CDR1 SEHNR and CDR2 FQNEAQ (reference sequence). CDR3 loop: CASSFPYYEQYF. For the CDR3, the DNA is TGTGCCAGCAGTTTCCCCTACTACGAGCAGTACTTC.